This T cell receptor (beta chain) is from a study of blood T cell repertoires in COVID-19. Study-level information: Acute and convalescent COVID-19 samples came from the United States, Italy and Spain. In each case, the material was cDNA or gDNA derived from T cells, B-cell-depleted T cells, or PBMCs.

Trimming shortened V by 7 bases and J by 4 bases, and 19 bases separated the two germline ends. The CDR3 length is 15 residues. The germline gives CDR1 MNHEY, CDR2 SMNVEV (reference sequence). Measured with immunoSEQ multiplex PCR; TCRdb has only the in-frame clones, and not every one. The sample lists a few hundred thousand clones, 86% seen once, with roughly 10% in the top ten. The source of this sequence is a woman between 50 and 59 years old with COVID-19, enrolled during active disease. The specimen was peripheral blood. The chain links TRBV27 to TRBJ1-2; weak D call: TRBD1 (5 bases). CDR3 DNA sequence: TGTGCCAGCACCAACGACCCCAGGGTCACCTATGGCTACACCTTC. Its translation is CASTNDPRVTYGYTF.